These T cell receptor beta chains were read from a single sample in a study of CD8+CD57+ T cells in acquired aplastic anemia. MiXCR, run by TCRdb on the reads, gives a single entry per CDR3 protein. The sample records 450,000 to 550,000 distinct CDR3 sequences, about a third being singletons. Specimen: sorted CD4+, CD8+, or CD8+CD57+ T cells (not recorded which) from PBMCs. These receptors were taken from a human donor with aplastic anemia. CDR3s include the opening cysteine and the closing phenylalanine or tryptophan. The D gene is left open where the match is weak. A clone size is listed for some rows: how often the clone was seen (once, few, many), or a class if it is expanded.

j_call	v_call	d_call	clone_size	cdr3_nt	cdr3_aa
TRBJ1-1	TRBV6-2/TRBV6-3	.	few	TGTGCCAGCAGTTACTCCGGTGGTAGCACTGAAGCTTTCTTT	CASSYSGGSTEAFF
TRBJ1-6	TRBV5-1	TRBD1	.	TGCGCCAGCAGCTTTAATACAGGGGATAATTCACCCCTCCACTTT	CASSFNTGDNSPLHF
TRBJ1-1	TRBV12-3/TRBV12-4	.	many	TGTGCCAGCAGTTTAAAGGTGGGTGAAGCTTTCTTT	CASSLKVGEAFF
TRBJ2-3	TRBV30	.	.	TGTGCCTGGAGTGACACAGATACGCAGTATTTT	CAWSDTDTQYF
TRBJ2-2	TRBV6-1	TRBD1	.	TGTGCCAGCAGACGGACAGGCGAGAACACCGGGGAGCTGTTTTTT	CASRRTGENTGELFF
TRBJ1-6	TRBV12-3/TRBV12-4	.	many	TGTGCCAGCAAGGAGTTTCAGGCAGTCTCACCCCTCCACTTT	CASKEFQAVSPLHF
TRBJ2-5	TRBV14	.	.	TGTGCCAGCAGCCAAGATGGGGGATGGGAGACCCAGTACTTC	CASSQDGGWETQYF
TRBJ1-2	TRBV19	.	.	.	CASTGQSPYGYTFGYTF
TRBJ2-4	TRBV11-2	.	.	TGTGCCAGCAGCAATTCGGGACAAATAAACATTCAGTACTTC	CASSNSGQINIQYF
TRBJ1-2	TRBV30	.	.	TGTGCCTGGACCCGGCGGGGGGTTGGCTACACCTTC	CAWTRRGVGYTF
TRBJ1-3	TRBV7-6	TRBD1	many	TGTGCCAGCACGGACAAGCTTCCATGGGGGGGACAGATGAGAAACACCATATATTTT	CASTDKLPWGGQMRNTIYF
TRBJ1-5	TRBV10-2	.	.	TGCGCCAGCAGTGACTTGGGACTGTCCCAGCATTTT	CASSDLGLSQHF
TRBJ1-1	TRBV7-2	.	.	TGTGCCAGCAGCTCTTGTACCGGCACTGAAGCTTTCTTT	CASSSCTGTEAFF
TRBJ2-2	TRBV7-9	TRBD2	.	TGTGCCAGCAGCCCTGGACTAGCGGGGGGGACCGGGGAGCTGTTTTTT	CASSPGLAGGTGELFF
TRBJ2-7	TRBV10-3	.	many	TGTGCCAACGCTCAAGGCGGGACGGCGCACGAGCAGTACTTC	CANAQGGTAHEQYF
TRBJ2-5	TRBV7-8	.	few	TGTGCCAGCCGGCCAAACCAAGAGACCCAGTACTTC	CASRPNQETQYF
TRBJ2-7	TRBV29-1	.	many	TGCAGCGTAGGGGCGCTCGGCGAGCAGTACTTC	CSVGALGEQYF
TRBJ1-4	TRBV25-1	.	many	TGTGCCAGCAGTGAATCCACAGCAAGAAATGAAAAACTGTTTTTT	CASSESTARNEKLFF
TRBJ2-1	TRBV9	TRBD2	few	TGTGCCAGCAGCCCCCGAGATAGCGGGGGATACAATGAGCAGTTCTTC	CASSPRDSGGYNEQFF
TRBJ2-7	TRBV5-1	TRBD2	.	TGCGCCAGCAGCTCTGGACTAGCGGGAGGGCCCACCTACGAGCAGTACTTC	CASSSGLAGGPTYEQYF
TRBJ2-5	TRBV14	.	few	TGTGCCAGCAGCCAAGCTCCGCCGGGGCCCCCCCGCGAAGAGACCCAGTACTTC	CASSQAPPGPPREETQYF
TRBJ1-5	TRBV20-1	.	few	TGCAGTACCGGGACAAGGAATCAGCCCCAGCATTTT	CSTGTRNQPQHF
TRBJ1-4	TRBV5-1	.	few	TGCGCCAGCTCCTATGGCGGGGGGGACGAAAAACTGTTTTTT	CASSYGGGDEKLFF
TRBJ1-2	TRBV29-1	TRBD1	many	TGCAGCGTTGAAAGGCAGGGGGGCTATGGCTACACCTTC	CSVERQGGYGYTF
TRBJ2-1	TRBV9	TRBD2	.	TGTGCCAGCAGCCCTTCCCGACTAGCGTCGATCTCCTACAATGAGCAGTCCTTC	CASSPSRLASISYNEQSF
TRBJ1-2	TRBV7-2	.	many	TGTGCCAGCAGCTTCTATCCGGCCCGGAGCTATGGCTACACCTTC	CASSFYPARSYGYTF
TRBJ1-1	TRBV12-3/TRBV12-4	.	few	TGTGCCAGCAGGAGGGGCCAGAACACTGAAGCTTTCTTT	CASRRGQNTEAFF
TRBJ1-4	TRBV10-2	TRBD1	.	TGTGCCAGCAGGAGGGACAGTGAAAAACTGTTTTTT	CASRRDSEKLFF
TRBJ1-2	TRBV19	TRBD1	many	TGTGCCAGTAGTACCGACAGGGCGGCTGGCTACACCTTC	CASSTDRAAGYTF
TRBJ1-1	TRBV29-1	.	many	TGCAGCGTGACGCCGGGCGTTTTGAACACTGAAGCTTTCTTT	CSVTPGVLNTEAFF
TRBJ2-3	TRBV7-2	TRBD2	few	TGTGCCAGCAGCTTAGCCCCGGGGGGGAACACAGATACGCAGTATTTT	CASSLAPGGNTDTQYF
TRBJ2-7	TRBV20-1	TRBD1	many	TGCAGTCTCCCAAGACACAGGGGCGAGCAGTACTTC	CSLPRHRGEQYF
TRBJ1-5	TRBV20-1	.	.	TGCAGTGCTAGATCCCCCCAGGATTTAGGTCGTCAGCCCCAGCATTTT	CSARSPQDLGRQPQHF
TRBJ2-7	TRBV4-3	TRBD2	many	TGCGCCAGCAGCCAAGAGGCTAGCGGAAGCTCCTACGAGCAGTACTTC	CASSQEASGSSYEQYF
TRBJ2-5	TRBV2	.	many	TGTGCCAGCAGTGAAGCCCGGGAGACCCAGTACTTC	CASSEARETQYF
TRBJ1-2	TRBV6-5	.	.	TGTGCCAGCAGTTACTCGACGGGTGGAGGCTATGGCTACACCTTC	CASSYSTGGGYGYTF
TRBJ2-3	TRBV9	TRBD2	.	TGTGCCAGCAGCGTAGCTGGGACTAGCGTAGATACGCAGTATTTT	CASSVAGTSVDTQYF
TRBJ1-2	TRBV18	.	.	TGTGCCAGCTCACCAAACGGGAGACCCGCCGGCTACACCTTC	CASSPNGRPAGYTF
TRBJ2-5	TRBV6-2/TRBV6-3	.	.	TGTGCCAGCAGTTTGGGCCAGGGGATATTGGCCCAGTACTTC	CASSLGQGILAQYF
TRBJ2-1	TRBV5-1	.	few	TGCGCCAGCAGCGAAGGGAACAGCGACAATGAGCAGTTCTTC	CASSEGNSDNEQFF
TRBJ2-7	TRBV5-1	.	many	TGCGCCAGCAGCCCTGAAACAGGAGCCTACGAGCAGTACTTC	CASSPETGAYEQYF
TRBJ2-7	TRBV20-1	TRBD1	many	TGCAGTGCTAGCCTAAGCAGGGGGAACGAGCAGTACTTC	CSASLSRGNEQYF
TRBJ2-3	TRBV27	TRBD2	.	TGTGCCAGCACTAGCGGTGGAGGAGATACGCAGTATTTT	CASTSGGGDTQYF
TRBJ1-4	TRBV19	TRBD1	.	TGTGCCAGTAGTGTGGGGACAGGGAAAACTAATGAAAAACTGTTTTTT	CASSVGTGKTNEKLFF
TRBJ2-1	TRBV4-2	TRBD2	few	TGTGCCAGCAGCCAAGTGGTTCTAGCGGGGTCCAATGAGCAGTTCTTC	CASSQVVLAGSNEQFF
TRBJ2-5	TRBV5-1	.	.	TGCGCCAGCAGCTTGTCGGGACGCCCAGGGCCTGAGACCCAGTACTTC	CASSLSGRPGPETQYF
TRBJ2-5	TRBV14	TRBD1	.	TGTGCCAGCAGCCAAGAGTTCCTGGGACAGGGGTCGATGGGGACCCAGTACTTC	CASSQEFLGQGSMGTQYF
TRBJ1-1	TRBV10-3	TRBD1	.	TGTGCCAGCAGCCCAATTTGGGACAGCAAAGCTGAAGCTTTCTTT	CASSPIWDSKAEAFF
TRBJ2-7	TRBV4-1	.	.	TGCGCCAGCAGCCATACGGGGCGGCGGGAACTCTACGAGCAGTACTTC	CASSHTGRRELYEQYF
TRBJ1-1	TRBV2	TRBD1	few	TGTGCCAGCAGCGGGGACAGGGGGTTCGGCACTGAAGCTTTCTTT	CASSGDRGFGTEAFF
TRBJ1-5	TRBV19	TRBD1	.	TGTGCCAGTAGCTTTCCGAAGACAGGGGGCTATCAGCCCCAGCATTTT	CASSFPKTGGYQPQHF
TRBJ1-2	TRBV6-2/TRBV6-3	.	.	TGTGCCAGCGGTACCATAAACTATGGCTACACCTTC	CASGTINYGYTF
TRBJ2-7	TRBV7-9	TRBD2	many	TGTGCCACGGGACTAGCGGGGGACCGCTCCTACGAGCAGTACTTC	CATGLAGDRSYEQYF
TRBJ2-1	TRBV24-1	.	many	TGTGCCACCAGTGACAAAGTCCTAGGTTACAATGAGCAGTTCTTC	CATSDKVLGYNEQFF
TRBJ1-2	TRBV7-9	.	many	TGTGCCAGCAGCGGGGGGGGCGGCTACACCTTC	CASSGGGGYTF